This paragraph reports one T cell receptor (beta chain). Its antigen remains undetermined. Qualities for individual bases were not recorded, and no much larger clone is one base off. The source of the sample is a study of blood T cell repertoires in COVID-19 (dated by TCRdb to about 2020). With respect to the entire study: The collaborator samples originated in the United States, Italy and Spain and spanned the acute and convalescent phases of COVID-19. The material from the prospective study consisted of cDNA or gDNA derived from T cells, B-cell-depleted T cells, or PBMCs. Subjects who had been exposed to COVID-19, were actively infected with it, or had recovered from it provided the deeply sampled blood TCRbeta repertoires that made up the dataset. The repertoires were released in a freely available public database meant as a resource for research on the immune response to SARS-CoV-2. The samples were drawn from the first 160 participants of the ongoing ImmuneRACE study and from 1,254 subjects provided by 6 global collaborators. Nearly every sample came with metadata listing a de-identified subject ID, COVID-19 status, age in years and sex. Where HLA class I and class II types were available, the types were taken from metadata supplied by the sample provider, not from assay-based typing.

Participants in the prospective study were aged roughly 18 to 89 years, lived in 24 United States geographic areas, and enrolled through a virtual design. In the prospective study, participants were assigned to cohorts based on the clinical history participants reported in a screening survey and a study questionnaire. For ImmuneRACE Cohort 3, a participant was defined as recovered based on two consecutive negative NP/OP PCR tests, clearance by a healthcare professional, or resolution of symptoms. In the prospective study, mobile phlebotomists collected whole blood, serum and a nasopharyngeal or oropharyngeal swab from each participant. Participants in the prospective study had the option to provide additional blood draws and questionnaires over a roughly two-month period. Prospective study blood samples were shipped either frozen or at room temperature before DNA extraction. TCRbeta CDR3 regions were amplified from genomic DNA by means of the immunoSEQ Assay, a bias-controlled multiplex PCR. Per the source publication's procedure: Nucleated cell counts per sample were estimated from amplification of reference gene primers within the assay. To quantify the absolute abundance of each unique TCRbeta CDR3 rearrangement, sequence reads were collapsed and filtered. For each sample, productive Simpson clonality was calculated by taking the square root of Simpson's diversity index across productive rearrangements. TCRdb obtained this table from immuneACCESS and retained in-frame rearrangements with V and J assigned. These tables miss some clones; where compared with another copy, unresolved V genes account for less than half of the shortfall, and the remainder is unexplained. V and J calls and clone size follow that table, whereas D and trimming were derived from the DNA. The sample profile shows fewer than 400,000 clones; 65% to 90% of them were found once. The ten top clones hold roughly 4% of the sample.

The germline V gene supplies CDR1 SGHTA and CDR2 FQGNSA. The CDR3 starts with the cysteine, ends with the phenylalanine, and has 16 residues. Only the CDR3 part of the read is kept: 48 bases, read in frame from the first base. Trimming at the junction amounts to 2 bases on V and 6 bases on J, and the germline ends lie 18 bases apart. Study-wide findings and limitations: The amount of clinical and demographic metadata varied by source and participant and was provided uncurated.

The chain was built from TRBV7-2 and TRBJ2-3, and TRBD2 may be the D gene, going by 5 matching bases. Sequenced sample: PBMCs or T cells enriched from blood (not recorded which). This receptor was identified in a young man who had recovered from COVID-19. The sequence in DNA is TGTGCCAGCAGCTTATCGCCCCTCGGGGTAGGGGATACGCAGTATTTT. It specifies CASSLSPLGVGDTQYF.